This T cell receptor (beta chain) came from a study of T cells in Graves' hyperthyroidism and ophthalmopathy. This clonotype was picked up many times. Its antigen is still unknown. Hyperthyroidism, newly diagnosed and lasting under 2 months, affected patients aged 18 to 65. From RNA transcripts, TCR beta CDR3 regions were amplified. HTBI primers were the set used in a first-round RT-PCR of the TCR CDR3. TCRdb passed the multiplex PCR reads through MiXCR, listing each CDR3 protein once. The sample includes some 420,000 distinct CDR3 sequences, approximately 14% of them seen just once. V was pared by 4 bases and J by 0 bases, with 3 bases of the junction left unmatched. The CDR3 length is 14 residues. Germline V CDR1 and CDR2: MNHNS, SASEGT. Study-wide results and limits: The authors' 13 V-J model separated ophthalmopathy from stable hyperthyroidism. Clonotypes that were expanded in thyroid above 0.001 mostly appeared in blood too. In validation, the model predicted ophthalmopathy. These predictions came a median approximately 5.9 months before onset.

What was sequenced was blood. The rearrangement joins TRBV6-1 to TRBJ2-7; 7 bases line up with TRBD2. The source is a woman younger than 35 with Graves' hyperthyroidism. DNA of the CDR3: TGTGCCAGCAGTGGCGAGCGGGGCTCCTACGAGCAGTACTTC. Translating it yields CASSGERGSYEQYF.